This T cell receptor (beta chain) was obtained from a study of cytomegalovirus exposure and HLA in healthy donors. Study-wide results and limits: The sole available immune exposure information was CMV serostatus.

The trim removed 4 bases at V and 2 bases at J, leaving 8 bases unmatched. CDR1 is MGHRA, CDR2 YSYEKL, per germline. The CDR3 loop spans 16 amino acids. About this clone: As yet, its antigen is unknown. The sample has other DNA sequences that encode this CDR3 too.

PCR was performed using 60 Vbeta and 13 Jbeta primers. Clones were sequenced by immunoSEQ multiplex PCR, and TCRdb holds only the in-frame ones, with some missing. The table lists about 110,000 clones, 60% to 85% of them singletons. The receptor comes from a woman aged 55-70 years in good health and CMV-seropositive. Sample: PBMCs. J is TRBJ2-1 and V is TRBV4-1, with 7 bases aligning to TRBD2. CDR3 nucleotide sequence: TGCGCCAGCAGCCCCACTTACGGGAGGCCCTACAATGAGCAGTTCTTC. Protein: CASSPTYGRPYNEQFF.